The sequence of this TCR beta chain was determined in a study of glioma-infiltrating T cells after dendritic cell vaccination. Whole-study context: Autologous tumor lysate was loaded overnight onto monocyte-derived dendritic cells grown 7 to 8 days with IL-4 and GM-CSF.

The trim removed 6 bases at V and 6 bases at J, leaving 10 bases unmatched. CDR1 LGHNA and CDR2 YSLEER come from the germline V gene. The CDR3 covers 15 residues. Amplification used 60 V beta primers and 13 J beta primers. Assay used: immunoSEQ multiplex PCR; TCRdb lists only in-frame clones, some missing. The sample shows approximately 90,000 clones, about 83% of them seen only once. This clone was recorded only once. The sequencing used blood, collected before dendritic cell vaccination. The chain couples TRBV4-3 to TRBJ2-1; 8 nucleotides agree with TRBD2. The clonotype was recovered from a human donor with glioblastoma. The CDR3 protein is CASSVTSGAFNEQFF. The CDR3 DNA is TGCGCCAGCAGTGTAACTAGCGGAGCTTTCAATGAGCAGTTCTTC.